The 22 T cell receptor beta chains below come from one sample, sequenced in a study of T cell responses to AZD1222 COVID-19 vaccine. The method was immunoSEQ multiplex PCR; TCRdb's version includes in-frame clones alone and lacks a portion of them. This table has 120,000 or so clones, about nine tenths appearing once. The sample in question was peripheral blood, obtained on day 0 of AZD1222 vaccination. The receptors stem from an adult in good health.

The chain recombines TRBV7-9 with TRBJ2-7; 8 positions match TRBD2. V trimming: 4 bases; J trimming: 1 base; junction bases outside the gene matches: 0. The CDR3 length is 13 residues. Per germline, CDR1 SEHNR and CDR2 FQNEAQ (reference sequence). In nucleotides, the CDR3 is TGTGCCAGCAGCTCTAGCGGGTCCTACGAGCAGTACTTC. This sequence encodes CASSSSGSYEQYF.

The chain couples TRBV30 to TRBJ2-7; the D gene could be TRBD1 or TRBD2 (6 bases each). V was shortened by 0 bases and J by 1 base, with 25 bases between the two germline ends. CDR1 is GTSNPN, CDR2 SVGIG, per germline (reference sequence). The CDR3 runs to 19 residues. CDR3 loop: CAWSVHLVRGTSRSYEQYF. CDR3 nucleotides: TGTGCCTGGAGTGTACACCTTGTTCGCGGGACATCCAGGTCCTACGAGCAGTACTTC.

The chain uses TRBV3-1 (or the pseudogene TRBV3-2) and TRBJ1-2; 8 nucleotides match TRBD1. Trimming cost V 2 bases and J 9 bases; bases outside gene matches: 8. Germline CDR1 reads LGHDT; CDR2 reads YNNKEL (reference sequence). The CDR3 contains 14 residues. CDR3 sequence: CASSQIRGQGRYTF. CDR3 DNA sequence: TGTGCCAGCAGCCAAATTCGCGGACAGGGCCGCTACACCTTC.

The chain carries TRBV7-2 and TRBJ1-2; TRBD1 is a possible D gene (5 bases). CDR1 is SGHTA and CDR2 is FQGNSA in the germline V gene. V lost 8 bases and J 0 bases, leaving 16 bases between the germline ends. CDR3 length: 15 residues. CDR3 bases: TGTGCCAGCGAGAGAGGGGTACCCTCTAACTATGGCTACACCTTC. Protein sequence: CASERGVPSNYGYTF. The whole variable domain, filled in from reference TRBV7-2 and TRBJ1-2, reads GAGVSQSPSNKVTEKGKDVELRCDPISGHTALYWYRQSLGQGLEFLIYFQGNSAPDKSGLPSDRFSAERTGGSVSTLTIQRTQQEDSAVYLCASERGVPSNYGYTFGSGTRLTVV.

The gene calls are TRBV5-1 and TRBJ2-7; D may be TRBD1 or TRBD2 (6 bases each). This CDR3 has 16 residues. Per the germline V gene, CDR1 is SGHRS and CDR2 is YFSETQ. Trimming took 3 bases from V and 2 from J, leaving 18 bases between them. CDR3 sequence: CASSYLSGGIAYEQYF. The CDR3, as DNA: TGCGCCAGCAGCTATCTCTCCGGGGGCATAGCCTACGAGCAGTACTTC.

The rearrangement joins TRBV10-3 to TRBJ1-6, with D possibly matching TRBD1 (5 bases). Germline V gene data show CDR1 as ENHRY and CDR2 as SYGVKD. V was trimmed by 0 bases and J by 7 bases, leaving 10 bases between them. This CDR3 spans 15 amino acids. CDR3 region: CAISESQGANSPLHF. DNA for the CDR3: TGTGCCATCAGTGAGTCGCAGGGAGCGAATTCACCCCTCCACTTT.

The J gene is TRBJ1-2, the V gene TRBV12-3 or TRBV12-4; D not resolved. Trimming shortened V by 8 bases and J by 4 bases, and 14 bases separated the two germline ends. The CDR3 is 13 residues long. This chain's CDR3 is CASSRNAIYGYTF. In nucleotides, the CDR3 is TGTGCCAGCTCGAGGAACGCTATCTATGGCTACACCTTC.

CDR3 residues: CASSFDPPSGGAGEQYF. In DNA, the CDR3 is TGTGCCAGCAGTTTCGACCCCCCAAGCGGGGGGGCAGGCGAGCAGTACTTC. This rearrangement joins TRBV27 to TRBJ2-7; 10 bases match TRBD2. The germline CDR1 and CDR2 sequences are MNHEY and SMNVEV (reference sequence). V gave up 3 bases and J gave up 6 bases; unmatched junction bases: 14. The length of the CDR3 is 17 residues.

In DNA, the CDR3 is TGTGCCAGCAGTTCACCTCTGGGGGGCTCTAACTATGGCTACACCTTC. It is translated as CASSSPLGGSNYGYTF. The chain recombines TRBV28 with TRBJ1-2; possibly TRBD1 for D (6 bases). CDR1 and CDR2 (germline): MDHEN, SYDVKM. V lost 4 bases, J lost 0 bases, and 15 bases lay in between. The CDR3 totals 16 residues.

The sample holds a few counts of this clone. The genes are TRBV6-5 and TRBJ1-1, with TRBD1 as a possible D gene (5 bases). V was clipped by 0 bases and J by 6 bases, with 8 bases between them. This CDR3 has 13 amino acids. Germline V gene sequence: CDR1 MNHEY, CDR2 SVGAGI. The CDR3 is CASSYSGVAEAFF. Written as DNA, the CDR3 is TGTGCCAGCAGTTACTCGGGGGTCGCTGAAGCTTTCTTT.

This clone has more than one count but fewer than ten. The chain uses TRBV27 and TRBJ2-7; D is perhaps TRBD2 (6 bases). This CDR3 spans 17 amino acids. Germline assignment: CDR1 MNHEY and CDR2 SMNVEV (reference sequence). Deletions cut 5 bases from V and 3 bases from J, with 23 bases between. CDR3 in amino acids: CASSPSEGRGSYYEQYF. In nucleotides, the CDR3 is TGTGCCAGCAGTCCGTCGGAGGGCAGAGGGAGCTACTACGAGCAGTACTTC.

V usage is TRBV19 and J usage is TRBJ1-1; D may be TRBD1 (5 bases). This CDR3 spans 16 amino acids. Germline V lookup: CDR1 LNHDA, CDR2 SQIVND (reference sequence). V lost 3 bases to trimming and J lost 7 bases, with 21 bases between them. CDR3 in amino acids: CASSILVGSGISEAFF. The CDR3 region has the DNA TGTGCCAGTAGTATCCTCGTCGGGTCAGGGATCAGTGAAGCTTTCTTT.

The V gene is TRBV19, the J gene TRBJ2-3; 12 bases are a match to TRBD1. V dropped 5 bases and J dropped 4; count of bases not matched to a gene: 7. Germline CDR1 reads LNHDA; CDR2 reads SQIVND (reference sequence). This CDR3 is built from 16 residues. CDR3 nucleotide sequence: TGTGCCAGTAGTTACCGGGACAGGGGGCAGGCAGATACGCAGTATTTT. It specifies CASSYRDRGQADTQYF.

In this sample, this clone turned up a few times. This chain joins TRBV24-1 and TRBJ2-2; 8 nucleotides match TRBD1. Losses at the gene ends were 3 bases for V and 7 bases for J; bases not matched to a gene: 6. Germline loops: CDR1 KGHDR, CDR2 SFDVKD. The CDR3 consists of 15 residues. CDR3 bases: TGTGCCACCAGTGATCGGACAGGGATCGGCGGGGAGCTGTTTTTT. This sequence encodes CATSDRTGIGGELFF.

This rearrangement joins TRBV27 to TRBJ2-5; maybe TRBD2 (6 bases). Germline CDR1 MNHEY, CDR2 SMNVEV (reference sequence). Trimming removed 4 bases from V and 3 bases from J, with 9 bases in between. The CDR3 spans 13 residues. The CDR3 loop reads CASSSTGEETQYF. DNA for the CDR3: TGTGCCAGCAGTTCGACGGGGGAAGAGACCCAGTACTTC.

This clone showed up just a few times. V gene TRBV6-5 combines with J gene TRBJ2-7; no definite D call. Trimming stripped 2 bases from V and 3 bases from J, with 14 bases between. From germline, CDR1 is MNHEY and CDR2 SVGAGI. The CDR3 runs to 15 residues. This chain's CDR3 is CASSYGMGSDYEQYF. The CDR3 nucleotides are TGTGCCAGCAGTTACGGGATGGGAAGCGACTACGAGCAGTACTTC.

The chain carries TRBV6-5 and TRBJ2-5; D tentatively fits TRBD1 or TRBD2 (6 bases each). V was trimmed by 11 bases and J by 4 bases, leaving 17 bases between them. CDR1 MNHEY and CDR2 SVGAGI come from the germline V gene. The CDR3 consists of 13 residues. CDR3 in DNA: TGTGCCGGAATCAAACAGGGAGGAGAGACCCAGTACTTC. Protein sequence: CAGIKQGGETQYF.

J is TRBJ1-2 and V is TRBV30; D not certain. Trimming removed 0 bases at V and 3 bases at J, with 8 bases between. Looked up from germline, CDR1 is GTSNPN and CDR2 is SVGIG (reference sequence). The CDR3 totals 13 residues. This CDR3 is CAWSVTGDYGYTF. Written as DNA, the CDR3 is TGTGCCTGGAGTGTAACCGGGGACTATGGCTACACCTTC.

The V call is TRBV10-2, the J call TRBJ1-6, with unresolved D. CDR1 is WSHSY, CDR2 SAAADI, per germline. The CDR3 covers 18 residues. With 6 bases removed from V and 7 bases from J, the gap between germline ends came to 25 bases. Here the CDR3 reads CASSPLKAPLGRNSPLHF. The CDR3 DNA follows: TGCGCCAGCAGCCCTCTAAAAGCCCCACTTGGGAGAAATTCACCCCTCCACTTT.

The rearrangement joins TRBV4-2 to TRBJ1-1, with 8 bases aligning to TRBD1. The length of the CDR3 is 16 residues. Losses at the gene ends were 0 bases for V and 6 bases for J; bases not matched to a gene: 9. Germline loops: CDR1 LGHNA, CDR2 YNFKEQ. The CDR3 protein is CASSQDLRQGKPEAFF. CDR3 in DNA: TGTGCCAGCAGCCAAGATCTACGACAGGGGAAACCTGAAGCTTTCTTT.

The rearrangement joins TRBV4-3 to TRBJ1-2, with TRBD1 matching 7 bases. CDR1 LGHNA and CDR2 YSLEER come from the germline V gene. The J segment lost 3 bases and the V segment lost 4 bases, leaving 8 bases of the junction unmatched. This CDR3 spans 15 amino acids. Here the CDR3 DNA reads TGCGCCAGCAGCCCAGGCAGGGGGATCGACTATGGCTACACCTTC. Its protein product is CASSPGRGIDYGYTF.

In regard to this clone: Other DNA sequences within the sample encode an identical CDR3. The CDR3 DNA follows: TGCGCCAGCAGCTTAGGCAGCTCTGGAAACACCATATATTTT. This encodes CASSLGSSGNTIYF. The gene calls are TRBV5-1 and TRBJ1-3; D is uncertain. Germline V gene sequence: CDR1 SGHRS, CDR2 YFSETQ. Trimming shortened V by 2 bases and J by 0 bases, and 6 bases separated the two germline ends. There are 14 residues in the CDR3.